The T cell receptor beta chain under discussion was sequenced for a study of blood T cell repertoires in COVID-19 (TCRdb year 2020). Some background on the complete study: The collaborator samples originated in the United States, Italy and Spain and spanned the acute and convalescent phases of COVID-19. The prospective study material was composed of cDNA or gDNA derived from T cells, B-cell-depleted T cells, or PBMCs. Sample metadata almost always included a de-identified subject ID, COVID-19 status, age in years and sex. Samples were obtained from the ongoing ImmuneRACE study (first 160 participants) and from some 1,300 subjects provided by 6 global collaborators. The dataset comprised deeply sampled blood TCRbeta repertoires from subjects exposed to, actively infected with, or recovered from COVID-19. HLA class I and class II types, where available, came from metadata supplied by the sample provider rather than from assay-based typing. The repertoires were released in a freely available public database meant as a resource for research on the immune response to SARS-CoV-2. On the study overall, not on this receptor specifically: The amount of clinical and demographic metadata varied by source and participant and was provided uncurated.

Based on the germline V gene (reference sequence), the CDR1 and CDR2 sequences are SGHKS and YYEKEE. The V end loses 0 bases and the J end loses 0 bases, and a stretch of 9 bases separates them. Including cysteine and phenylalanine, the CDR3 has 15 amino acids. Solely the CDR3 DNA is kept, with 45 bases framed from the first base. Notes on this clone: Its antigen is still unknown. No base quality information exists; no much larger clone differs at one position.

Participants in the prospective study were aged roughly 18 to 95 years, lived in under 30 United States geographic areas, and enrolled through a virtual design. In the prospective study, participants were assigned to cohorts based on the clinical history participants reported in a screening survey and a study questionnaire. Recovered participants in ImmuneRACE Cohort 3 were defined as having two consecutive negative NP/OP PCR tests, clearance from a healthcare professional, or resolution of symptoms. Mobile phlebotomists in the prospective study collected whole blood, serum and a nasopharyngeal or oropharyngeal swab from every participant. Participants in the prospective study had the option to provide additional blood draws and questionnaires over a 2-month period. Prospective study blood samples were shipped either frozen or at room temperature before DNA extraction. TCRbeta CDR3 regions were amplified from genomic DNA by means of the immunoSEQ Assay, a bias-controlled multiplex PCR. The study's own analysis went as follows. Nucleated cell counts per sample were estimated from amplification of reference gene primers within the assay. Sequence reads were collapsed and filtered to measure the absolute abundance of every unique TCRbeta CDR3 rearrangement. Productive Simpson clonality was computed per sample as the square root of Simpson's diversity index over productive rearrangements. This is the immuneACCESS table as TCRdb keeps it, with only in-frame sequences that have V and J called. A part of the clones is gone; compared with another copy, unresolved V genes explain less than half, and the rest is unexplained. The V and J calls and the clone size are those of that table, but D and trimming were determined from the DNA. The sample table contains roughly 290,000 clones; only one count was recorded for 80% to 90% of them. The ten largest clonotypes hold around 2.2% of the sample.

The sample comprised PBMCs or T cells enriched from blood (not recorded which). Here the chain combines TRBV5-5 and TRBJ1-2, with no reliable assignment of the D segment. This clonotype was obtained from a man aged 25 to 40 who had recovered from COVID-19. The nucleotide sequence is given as TGTGCCAGCAGCTTGGAGAGCATTGCTAACTATGGCTACACCTTC. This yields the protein CASSLESIANYGYTF.